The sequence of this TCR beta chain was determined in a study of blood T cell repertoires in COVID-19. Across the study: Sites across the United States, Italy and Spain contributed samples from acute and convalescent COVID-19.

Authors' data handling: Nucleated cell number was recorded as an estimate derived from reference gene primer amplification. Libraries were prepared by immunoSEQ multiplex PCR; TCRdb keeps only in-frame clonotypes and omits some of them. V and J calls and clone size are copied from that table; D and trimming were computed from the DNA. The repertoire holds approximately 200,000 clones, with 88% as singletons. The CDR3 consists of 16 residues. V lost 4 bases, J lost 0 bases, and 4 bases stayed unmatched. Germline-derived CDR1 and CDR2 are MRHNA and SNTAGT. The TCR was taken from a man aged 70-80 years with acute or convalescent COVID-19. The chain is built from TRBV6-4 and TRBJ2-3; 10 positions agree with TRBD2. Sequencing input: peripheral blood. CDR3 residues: CASSARGLASTDTQYF. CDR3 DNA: TGTGCCAGCAGTGCCCGGGGACTAGCGAGCACAGATACGCAGTATTTT.